This is a list of T cell receptor beta chains from one sample in a study of cytomegalovirus exposure and HLA in healthy donors. Using immunoSEQ multiplex PCR, the repertoire was profiled, and TCRdb retains in-frame clones only, with some absent. Of roughly 120,000 clones detected, about 76% appear once; the ten largest clones hold 6.6%. The sample was PBMCs. The receptors originated from a man aged 35 to 55 in good health and CMV-seropositive. Each CDR3 is given with its conserved first and last residue. Each record gives: CDR3 length, D gene, J gene, clone size, V gene, CDR3 DNA, CDR3 protein. The D gene is left open where the match is weak. Clone size is given for some rows only: seen once, a few or many times, or a class if the clone is expanded.

len: 12; d_gene: .; j_gene: TRBJ2-1; abundance: .; v_gene: TRBV10-1; CDR3nt: TGCGCCAGCAGTGGAACTATTGGTGAGCAGTTCTTC; CDR3aa: CASSGTIGEQFF
len: 13; d_gene: .; j_gene: TRBJ2-2; abundance: .; v_gene: TRBV28; CDR3nt: TGTGCCACTCCGGGGTCCTTCTCCGGGGAGCTGTTTTTT; CDR3aa: CATPGSFSGELFF
len: 15; d_gene: .; j_gene: TRBJ1-2; abundance: .; v_gene: TRBV11-2; CDR3nt: TGTGCCAGCACCTCGGGGAGTCTTACTAACTATGGCTACACCTTC; CDR3aa: CASTSGSLTNYGYTF
len: 17; d_gene: .; j_gene: TRBJ2-2; abundance: .; v_gene: TRBV28; CDR3nt: TGTGCCAGCAGTCTTTGGCAGGGAGGTCGGGACACCGGGGAGCTGTTTTTT; CDR3aa: CASSLWQGGRDTGELFF
len: 17; d_gene: TRBD2; j_gene: TRBJ2-1; abundance: .; v_gene: TRBV4-1; CDR3nt: TGCGCCAGCAGCCAAGACCCAACTAGCGGGGGGTCGTTAAAGCAGTTCTTC; CDR3aa: CASSQDPTSGGSLKQFF
len: 16; d_gene: TRBD1; j_gene: TRBJ1-2; abundance: .; v_gene: TRBV28; CDR3nt: TGTGCCAGCAGTCCACAGACAGGGGGCGTGGCTTATGGCTACACCTTC; CDR3aa: CASSPQTGGVAYGYTF
len: 12; d_gene: .; j_gene: TRBJ2-3; abundance: .; v_gene: TRBV6-1; CDR3nt: TGTGCCAGCAGTGACGGGGGAGATACGCAGTATTTT; CDR3aa: CASSDGGDTQYF
len: 16; d_gene: .; j_gene: TRBJ2-7; abundance: once; v_gene: TRBV5-1; CDR3nt: TGCGCCAGCAGCCTTGGACAGTCGACCCCTGTTTCCGAGCAGTACTTC; CDR3aa: CASSLGQSTPVSEQYF
len: 15; d_gene: TRBD1; j_gene: TRBJ1-2; abundance: .; v_gene: TRBV5-1; CDR3nt: TGCGCCAGCAGCGCGGATCCCGGGACAGCCTATGGCTACACCTTC; CDR3aa: CASSADPGTAYGYTF
len: 15; d_gene: .; j_gene: TRBJ2-2; abundance: .; v_gene: TRBV18; CDR3nt: TGTGCCAGCTCACCCGGGAGCCCGGGGACCGGGGAGCTGTTTTTT; CDR3aa: CASSPGSPGTGELFF
len: 17; d_gene: .; j_gene: TRBJ2-6; abundance: .; v_gene: TRBV11-2; CDR3nt: TGTGCCAGCAGCCGACGAAGACAGGCCTCTGGGGCCAACGTCCTGACTTTC; CDR3aa: CASSRRRQASGANVLTF
len: 15; d_gene: TRBD2; j_gene: TRBJ2-1; abundance: .; v_gene: TRBV7-2; CDR3nt: TGTGCCAGCAGCTTAGGGGGACTAGCGGGAGTGGAGCAGTTCTTC; CDR3aa: CASSLGGLAGVEQFF
len: 16; d_gene: TRBD1; j_gene: TRBJ2-3; abundance: few; v_gene: TRBV6-1; CDR3nt: TGTGCCAGCAGTGAAGTAACAGGGGGTGGAACAGATACGCAGTATTTT; CDR3aa: CASSEVTGGGTDTQYF
len: 15; d_gene: .; j_gene: TRBJ2-4; abundance: .; v_gene: TRBV14; CDR3nt: TGTGCCAGCAGCCCTGAGGCGGTCTCCAAAAACATTCAGTACTTC; CDR3aa: CASSPEAVSKNIQYF
len: 17; d_gene: TRBD2; j_gene: TRBJ2-2; abundance: .; v_gene: TRBV4-2; CDR3nt: TGTGCCAGCAGCCAAGATGCACTAGCGGGGGTTACCGGGGAGCTGTTTTTT; CDR3aa: CASSQDALAGVTGELFF
len: 15; d_gene: .; j_gene: TRBJ2-7; abundance: .; v_gene: TRBV7-9; CDR3nt: TGTGCCAGCAGCTTAGCCGAGGGACTTACCTACGAGCAGTACTTC; CDR3aa: CASSLAEGLTYEQYF
len: 15; d_gene: TRBD1; j_gene: TRBJ2-5; abundance: medium-sized; v_gene: TRBV7-9; CDR3nt: TGTGCCAGCAAAGGGACAGGGGGGTCCCAAGAGACCCAGTACTTC; CDR3aa: CASKGTGGSQETQYF
len: 13; d_gene: .; j_gene: TRBJ1-5; abundance: .; v_gene: TRBV28; CDR3nt: TGTGCCAGCAGTTCAGGACAGTTTAAGCCCCAGCATTTT; CDR3aa: CASSSGQFKPQHF
len: 13; d_gene: .; j_gene: TRBJ2-7; abundance: .; v_gene: TRBV2; CDR3nt: TGTGCCAGCAGTGAAGTCACTGCCTACGAGCAGTACTTC; CDR3aa: CASSEVTAYEQYF
len: 12; d_gene: .; j_gene: TRBJ2-7; abundance: .; v_gene: TRBV6-6; CDR3nt: TGTGCCAGCAGTTATGGAGGGAACGAGCAGTACTTC; CDR3aa: CASSYGGNEQYF
len: 15; d_gene: TRBD1; j_gene: TRBJ2-1; abundance: .; v_gene: TRBV9; CDR3nt: TGTGCCAGCACCCTAGGGGGCGGACACTACAATGAGCAGTTCTTC; CDR3aa: CASTLGGGHYNEQFF
len: 19; d_gene: TRBD1; j_gene: TRBJ2-2; abundance: .; v_gene: TRBV5-4; CDR3nt: TGTGCCAGCAGCTTGGCAGGGGCAGGGGGCCCTCCCTTTGGCGGGGAGCTGTTTTTT; CDR3aa: CASSLAGAGGPPFGGELFF
len: 16; d_gene: .; j_gene: TRBJ2-1; abundance: few; v_gene: TRBV25-1; CDR3nt: TGTGCCAGCAGTGATTTGAGCGGAACCTCCTACAATGAGCAGTTCTTC; CDR3aa: CASSDLSGTSYNEQFF
len: 14; d_gene: .; j_gene: TRBJ1-5; abundance: .; v_gene: TRBV11-2; CDR3nt: TGTGCCAGCAGCCCCCAGGGGAGCAATCAGCCCCAGCATTTT; CDR3aa: CASSPQGSNQPQHF
len: 14; d_gene: .; j_gene: TRBJ2-5; abundance: .; v_gene: TRBV5-6; CDR3nt: TGTGCCAGCAGCTTAGTACAGGGCCCAAGGACCCAGTACTTC; CDR3aa: CASSLVQGPRTQYF
len: 14; d_gene: .; j_gene: TRBJ2-2; abundance: .; v_gene: TRBV4-1; CDR3nt: TGCGCCAGCATTCTAGCGATCGGCACCGGGGAGCTGTTTTTT; CDR3aa: CASILAIGTGELFF
len: 16; d_gene: .; j_gene: TRBJ1-6; abundance: .; v_gene: TRBV5-1; CDR3nt: TGCGCCAGCAGCTTCGAGGACAGCTCCTATAATTCACCCCTCCACTTT; CDR3aa: CASSFEDSSYNSPLHF
len: 15; d_gene: TRBD1; j_gene: TRBJ1-5; abundance: .; v_gene: TRBV18; CDR3nt: TGTGCCAGCTCACCGACGACAGGGGTAAGTCAGCCCCAGCATTTT; CDR3aa: CASSPTTGVSQPQHF
len: 12; d_gene: .; j_gene: TRBJ2-7; abundance: few; v_gene: TRBV28; CDR3nt: TGTGCCATAGTTTCGGCCGGCGGCGAGCAGTACTTC; CDR3aa: CAIVSAGGEQYF
len: 17; d_gene: .; j_gene: TRBJ1-1; abundance: once; v_gene: TRBV7-2; CDR3nt: TGTGCCAGCAGCTTCCCCCGTGGGAGGCTTGGTAGCACTGAAGCTTTCTTT; CDR3aa: CASSFPRGRLGSTEAFF
len: 13; d_gene: .; j_gene: TRBJ1-1; abundance: .; v_gene: TRBV6-5; CDR3nt: TGTGCCAGCCGACGGGGGGGGGACACTGAAGCTTTCTTT; CDR3aa: CASRRGGDTEAFF
len: 15; d_gene: .; j_gene: TRBJ2-3; abundance: .; v_gene: TRBV7-8; CDR3nt: TGTGCCAGCACCCACGAACTAACTAGCACAGATACGCAGTATTTT; CDR3aa: CASTHELTSTDTQYF
len: 15; d_gene: TRBD2; j_gene: TRBJ2-1; abundance: .; v_gene: TRBV2; CDR3nt: TGTGCCAGCAGTGAAGGGACTAGCGGAGACAATGAGCAGTTCTTC; CDR3aa: CASSEGTSGDNEQFF
len: 15; d_gene: .; j_gene: TRBJ1-5; abundance: .; v_gene: TRBV5-1; CDR3nt: TGCGCCAGCAGCTTGGGCTCAGAAAACAATCAGCCCCAGCATTTT; CDR3aa: CASSLGSENNQPQHF
len: 15; d_gene: .; j_gene: TRBJ2-2; abundance: few; v_gene: TRBV7-2; CDR3nt: TGTGCCAGCAGCTTACTGTCAGGGAACACCGGGGAGCTGTTTTTT; CDR3aa: CASSLLSGNTGELFF
len: 13; d_gene: .; j_gene: TRBJ2-7; abundance: .; v_gene: TRBV9; CDR3nt: TGTGCCAGCAGCGGTGGGAGTCTGGACGAGCAGTACTTC; CDR3aa: CASSGGSLDEQYF
len: 17; d_gene: .; j_gene: TRBJ1-4; abundance: .; v_gene: TRBV7-2; CDR3nt: TGTGCCAGCAGCTTAGTATCATGGGCTGCAACTAATGAAAAACTGTTTTTT; CDR3aa: CASSLVSWAATNEKLFF
len: 13; d_gene: .; j_gene: TRBJ1-2; abundance: .; v_gene: TRBV6-5; CDR3nt: TGTGCCAGCAGTTACGAGGTAGACTATGGCTACACCTTC; CDR3aa: CASSYEVDYGYTF
len: 12; d_gene: .; j_gene: TRBJ1-1; abundance: few; v_gene: TRBV11-3; CDR3nt: TGTGCCAGCAGCCCCAGGGACACTGAAGCTTTCTTT; CDR3aa: CASSPRDTEAFF
len: 15; d_gene: .; j_gene: TRBJ2-3; abundance: .; v_gene: TRBV4-1; CDR3nt: TGCGCCAGCAGCCAAGAGGGCCTCTTAGCAGATACGCAGTATTTT; CDR3aa: CASSQEGLLADTQYF
len: 16; d_gene: TRBD1; j_gene: TRBJ2-5; abundance: .; v_gene: TRBV7-8; CDR3nt: TGTGCCAGCAGCTTAGAAGCCGGACAGGGCCGAGAGACCCAGTACTTC; CDR3aa: CASSLEAGQGRETQYF
len: 16; d_gene: TRBD1; j_gene: TRBJ2-5; abundance: .; v_gene: TRBV4-1; CDR3nt: TGCGCCAGCAGCCAAGATGGGACAGGGGGCAAGGAGACCCAGTACTTC; CDR3aa: CASSQDGTGGKETQYF
len: 11; d_gene: .; j_gene: TRBJ2-7; abundance: .; v_gene: TRBV27; CDR3nt: TGTGCCAGCAGTTCCCAGTACGAGCAGTACTTC; CDR3aa: CASSSQYEQYF
len: 14; d_gene: .; j_gene: TRBJ1-5; abundance: .; v_gene: TRBV6-5; CDR3nt: TGTGCCAGCAGTTACGATAGTAGCAATCAGCCCCAGCATTTT; CDR3aa: CASSYDSSNQPQHF
len: 12; d_gene: .; j_gene: TRBJ2-2; abundance: .; v_gene: TRBV19; CDR3nt: TGTGCCAGTAGTCAGGGGTCCGGGGAGCTGTTTTTT; CDR3aa: CASSQGSGELFF
len: 13; d_gene: TRBD2; j_gene: TRBJ2-1; abundance: few; v_gene: TRBV11-3; CDR3nt: TGTGCCAGCAGCTTAAACCCTAGCGGAGAGCAGTTCTTC; CDR3aa: CASSLNPSGEQFF
len: 13; d_gene: TRBD2; j_gene: TRBJ2-2; abundance: few; v_gene: TRBV29-1; CDR3nt: TGCAGCGTTGAAGTGGGAGGGCCCGGGGAGCTGTTTTTT; CDR3aa: CSVEVGGPGELFF
len: 15; d_gene: TRBD2; j_gene: TRBJ2-7; abundance: .; v_gene: TRBV10-2; CDR3nt: TGCGCCAGCAGTGAGAGCGGCGGGAGGGCCTACGAGCAGTACTTC; CDR3aa: CASSESGGRAYEQYF
len: 14; d_gene: TRBD1; j_gene: TRBJ1-2; abundance: .; v_gene: TRBV19; CDR3nt: TGTGCCAGTAGCCGACAGGGGGTAGGCTATGGCTACACCTTC; CDR3aa: CASSRQGVGYGYTF
len: 16; d_gene: TRBD2; j_gene: TRBJ2-5; abundance: .; v_gene: TRBV7-2; CDR3nt: TGTGCCAGCAGCCCTTTAGGACTAGCGGGGGCGGAGACCCAGTACTTC; CDR3aa: CASSPLGLAGAETQYF
len: 15; d_gene: TRBD1; j_gene: TRBJ2-2; abundance: .; v_gene: TRBV5-1; CDR3nt: TGCGCCAGCAGCCCCGGGACAGAGAACACCGGGGAGCTGTTTTTT; CDR3aa: CASSPGTENTGELFF
len: 16; d_gene: TRBD2; j_gene: TRBJ2-3; abundance: few; v_gene: TRBV11-2; CDR3nt: TGTGCCAGCAGTCCGCAGGGACTAGCGGGGAGAGATACGCAGTATTTT; CDR3aa: CASSPQGLAGRDTQYF